These 11 T cell receptor beta chains came from one sample sequenced in a study of beta chain features in type 1 diabetes. cDNA synthesis used the whole RNA isolate, giving expressed TCRB sequences. Clones were sequenced by immunoSEQ multiplex PCR, and TCRdb holds only the in-frame ones, with some missing. The sample holds 200,000 to 250,000 clones, about 63% seen once. The specimen sequenced was naive CD4+ T cells from blood. Receptors originate from a man aged 25-45 years in good health.

The chain combines TRBV27 with TRBJ2-1; D gene uncertain. V was shortened by 5 bases and J by 7 bases, with 12 bases between the two germline ends. The CDR3 is 13 residues long. Germline V CDR1 and CDR2: MNHEY, SMNVEV (reference sequence). CDR3 sequence: CASSPLLVNEQFF. Here the CDR3 DNA reads TGTGCCAGCAGTCCCCTATTGGTGAATGAGCAGTTCTTC.

V gene TRBV30 combines with J gene TRBJ2-4; 13 bases are a match to TRBD2. This CDR3 region has 16 residues. V was clipped by 5 bases and J by 0 bases; unmatched bases: 4. Per the germline V gene, CDR1 is GTSNPN and CDR2 is SVGIG (reference sequence). The CDR3 DNA reads TGTGCCTGGGGGACTAGCGGGAATTTAGCCAAAAACATTCAGTACTTC. As protein: CAWGTSGNLAKNIQYF.

For this clone: Other nucleotide sequences in the sample specify the same CDR3. CDR3 protein: CSVESNYGYTF. CDR3 sequence (DNA): TGCAGCGTAGAATCTAACTATGGCTACACCTTC. J is TRBJ1-2 and V is TRBV29-1; D gene ambiguous. V gave up 6 bases and J gave up 0 bases, with 5 bases separating them. Germline CDR1 reads SQVTM; CDR2 reads ANQGSEA. The CDR3 runs to 11 residues.

The rearrangement uses TRBV2 and TRBJ2-1; 9 bases are a match to TRBD2. Per the germline V gene, CDR1 is SNHLY and CDR2 is FYNNEI. J gave up 7 bases and V 1 base, and 5 bases lay outside the gene matches. There are 15 residues in the CDR3. The CDR3 DNA is TGTGCCAGCAGTGAAGGCGGGAGGGCGAGGAATGAGCAGTTCTTC. Amino acid sequence: CASSEGGRARNEQFF. Filled out from reference TRBV2 and TRBJ2-1, the complete variable domain reads EPEVTQTPSHQVTQMGQEVILRCVPISNHLYFYWYRQILGQKVEFLVSFYNNEISEKSEIFDDQFSVERPDGSNFTLKIRSTKLEDSAMYFCASSEGGRARNEQFFGPGTRLTVL.

The chain has TRBV7-2 and TRBJ2-7; 14 bases line up with TRBD2. Germline V gene lookup returns CDR1 SGHTA and CDR2 FQGNSA. V lost 4 bases and J lost 2; bases outside the gene matches: 1. The CDR3 is 15 residues long. The DNA for the CDR3 is TGTGCCAGCAGCTGGGGACTAGCGGGGGCCTACGAGCAGTACTTC. Residues: CASSWGLAGAYEQYF.

The CDR3 spells CSVGEARETQYF. The CDR3, as DNA: TGCAGCGTTGGTGAGGCTCGAGAGACCCAGTACTTC. The chain couples TRBV29-1 to TRBJ2-5; D ambiguous. The germline V and J ends were trimmed by 4 bases and 4 bases, with 10 bases remaining between them. This CDR3 comprises 12 residues. The germline V gene has CDR1 SQVTM and CDR2 ANQGSEA.

The chain joins TRBV27 to TRBJ1-1; tentatively, D is TRBD1 (6 bases). V lost 4 bases to trimming and J lost 8 bases, with 11 bases between them. The CDR3 is 12 residues long. Germline values: CDR1 MNHEY, CDR2 SMNVEV (reference sequence). The CDR3 DNA reads as TGTGCCAGCAGTTCACAGGGACAAGAAGCTTTCTTT. It yields the protein CASSSQGQEAFF.

V gene TRBV29-1 combines with J gene TRBJ2-2; weak D call: TRBD1 (6 bases). Trimming shortened V by 7 bases and J by 2 bases, and 14 bases separated the two germline ends. Germline CDR1 SQVTM, CDR2 ANQGSEA. There are 14 residues in the CDR3. The CDR3 protein is CSAPVGGNTGELFF. DNA for the CDR3: TGCAGCGCCCCCGTAGGGGGAAACACCGGGGAGCTGTTTTTT.

J is TRBJ2-7 and V is TRBV29-1; weak D call: TRBD1 (6 bases). Germline V CDR1 and CDR2: SQVTM, ANQGSEA. Trimming cost V 7 bases and J 2 bases, with 12 bases left between them. This CDR3 region has 12 residues. CDR3 protein: CSGRTATYEQYF. CDR3 DNA sequence: TGCAGCGGAAGGACAGCAACCTACGAGCAGTACTTC.

The V gene is TRBV30, the J gene TRBJ1-2; tentatively, D is TRBD1 (5 bases). The CDR3 extends over 13 amino acids. V was cut by 1 base and J by 3 bases, with 9 bases left in between. Germline assignment: CDR1 GTSNPN and CDR2 SVGIG (reference sequence). CDR3 protein: CAWSGDRYYGYTF. CDR3 nucleotide sequence: TGTGCCTGGAGTGGGGACCGATACTATGGCTACACCTTC. The variable domain in full, with the rest retrieved from reference TRBV30 and TRBJ1-2, is SQTIHQWPATLVQPVGSPLSLECTVEGTSNPNLYWYRQAAGRGLQLLFYSVGIGQISSEVPQNLSASRPQDRQFILSSKKLLLSDSGFYLCAWSGDRYYGYTFGSGTRLTVV.

V usage is TRBV28 and J usage is TRBJ2-3; D is ambiguous. Germline CDR1 MDHEN, CDR2 SYDVKM. The CDR3 loop spans 14 amino acids. Trimming cost V 3 bases and J 6 bases, with 13 bases left between them. CDR3 coding DNA: TGTGCCAGCAGTTTCGACCCCCAACGGGATACGCAGTATTTT. Protein: CASSFDPQRDTQYF.